These 8 T cell receptor beta chains were all obtained from the same sample, sequenced in a study of T cells in Graves' hyperthyroidism and ophthalmopathy (dated by TCRdb to about 2019). Library method: multiplex PCR. These reads were obtained on an Illumina HiSeq 2000. The TCR beta CDR3 regions were amplified from the RNA transcripts. The TCR CDR3 was subjected to a first round of RT-PCR using the HTBI primer set and the Qiagen OneStep RT-PCR kit. The public reads were reprocessed in TCRdb via fastp at Q25 and MiXCR, keeping in-frame beta chains. Each record represents a unique CDR3 protein, reported with the most common genes and DNA among its rows. In all, the sample holds 250,000 or so distinct CDR3 sequences, and over 12% of those were seen once. The ten top clones hold around 30% of the sample. The specimen sequenced was blood. The receptors derive from a woman aged 45-60 years with Graves' hyperthyroidism that later progressed to Graves' ophthalmopathy.

The table lists this clonotype with many counts. This sequence joins TRBV3-1 and TRBJ2-7; D perhaps matches TRBD1 (6 bases). CDR3 size: 14 residues. CDR1 LGHDT and CDR2 YNNKEL come from the germline V gene (reference sequence). V shed 5 bases and J shed 5 bases, with 16 bases lying between them. CDR3 sequence (DNA): TGTGCCAGCAGCGTTAACAGGGAGAGAGACGAGCAGTACTTC. Translated, it gives CASSVNRERDEQYF.

This clonotype was counted at least ten times. The V call is TRBV15, the J call TRBJ2-7; 7 nucleotides align to TRBD2. The CDR3 is 17 amino acids. Germline CDR1 is LNHNV and CDR2 is YYDKDF (reference sequence). V shed 0 bases and J 1 base; nucleotides not matched to a gene: 9. DNA of the CDR3: TGTGCCACCAGCAGAGATCCCCCAGCGGGGATTTCCTACGAGCAGTACTTC. It yields the protein CATSRDPPAGISYEQYF.

V gene TRBV2 combines with J gene TRBJ2-7, with D maybe TRBD2 (6 bases). The CDR3 is made up of 16 amino acids. From germline, CDR1 is SNHLY and CDR2 FYNNEI. V was clipped by 3 bases and J by 0 bases, with 15 bases between them. In nucleotides, the CDR3 is TGTGCCAGCAGTGAGGCTCTCGGGACTCACTCCTACGAGCAGTACTTC. This codes for CASSEALGTHSYEQYF.

This clonotype came up many times. The chain combines TRBV20-1 with TRBJ1-5; the D gene is possibly TRBD1 (5 bases). Germline V gene lookup returns CDR1 DFQATT and CDR2 SNEGSKA (reference sequence). There are 14 residues in the CDR3. The V end lost 5 bases, the J end lost 0 bases, and 11 bases lay between the germline ends. For the CDR3, the DNA is TGCAGTGCTCAGGCAGGGAATAGCAATCAGCCCCAGCATTTT. Translating gives CSAQAGNSNQPQHF.

This clonotype occurred once. Given a much more abundant clone one base away, this may be a read error. This chain links TRBV29-1 with TRBJ2-3, with a weak D call TRBD2 (5 bases). The V end was cut by 4 bases, the J end by 6 bases, with 11 bases between. The CDR3 has 12 residues. Per the germline V gene, CDR1 is SQVTM and CDR2 is ANQGSEA. The CDR3 nucleotides read TGCAGCGTTGTACCTAGCCCGGATACGCAGTATTTT. Translation gives CSVVPSPDTQYF.

In DNA form, the CDR3 reads TGTGCCAGCAGCGTATCAGGGAGTCCCGCCGACCTCACCGGGGAGCTGTTTTTT. Amino acid sequence: CASSVSGSPADLTGELFF. This chain joins TRBV9 and TRBJ2-2; D possibly uses TRBD1 or TRBD2 (5 bases each). Germline CDR1 and CDR2: SGDLS and YYNGEE. This CDR3 spans 18 amino acids. V dropped 1 base and J dropped 4 bases, with 20 bases sitting between them.

The table lists this clonotype with many counts. This chain connects TRBV2 to TRBJ2-2, with D unclear. In germline, CDR1 is SNHLY, CDR2 FYNNEI. Trimming left V 5 bases short and J 8 bases short, with 18 bases between. The CDR3 contains 15 residues. The CDR3 DNA reads TGTGCCAGCAGTTCTAGACTCTCCCTGTCGGGGGAGCTGTTTTTT. Its translation is CASSSRLSLSGELFF.

Many counts were recorded for this clonotype. The rearrangement joins TRBV10-3 to TRBJ1-6; 8 bases are shared with TRBD1. CDR1 is ENHRY and CDR2 is SYGVKD in the germline V gene. With V trimmed by 10 bases and J by 8 bases, 10 bases remained unmatched. This CDR3 is built from 14 residues. The CDR3 DNA sequence: TGTGCCACACCGCAGGGGGCGATATATTCACCCCTCCACTTT. Its translation is CATPQGAIYSPLHF.